Below, 16 T cell receptor beta chains from the same sample are listed, as sequenced in a study of blood T cell repertoires in COVID-19. Repertoires were generated with immunoSEQ multiplex PCR, while TCRdb's copy carries only in-frame clones and drops some. The repertoire holds 90,000 to 120,000 clones, approximately 80% seen once, with 4.3% in the top ten. The specimen sequenced was peripheral blood. These receptors all come from a man aged 65-85 years with acute or convalescent COVID-19.

The chain links TRBV9 to TRBJ1-1, with 7 bases identical to TRBD1. The germline V gene has CDR1 SGDLS and CDR2 YYNGEE. The CDR3 has 13 amino acids. The V segment lost 4 bases and the J segment 5 bases; nucleotides outside the gene matches: 5. The CDR3 loop reads CASSSQGWTEAFF. The CDR3 region has the DNA TGTGCCAGCAGCTCACAGGGGTGGACTGAAGCTTTCTTT.

In this sample, this clone turned up many times. This rearrangement joins TRBV6-5 to TRBJ1-2, with D uncertain. The CDR3 covers 16 residues. V was pared by 0 bases and J by 4 bases, with 15 bases between. The germline V gene has CDR1 MNHEY and CDR2 SVGAGI. The CDR3 sequence: CASSYSVGESSYGYTF. The CDR3 DNA reads as TGTGCCAGCAGTTACTCCGTCGGGGAGTCTTCCTATGGCTACACCTTC.

In this sample, this clone turned up a few times. V gene TRBV5-3 combines with J gene TRBJ2-7; weak D call: TRBD1 (5 bases). TRBV5-3 is an ORF, and what it does is uncertain. V was cut by 3 bases and J by 1 base, with 11 bases left in between. This CDR3 region has 14 residues. Written as DNA, the CDR3 is TGTGCCAGAAGCTCCCAGACAGATTCCTACGAGCAGTACTTC. Its protein is CARSSQTDSYEQYF.

The CDR3 here is CASSFGTGVEQYF. In DNA, the CDR3 is TGCGCCAGCAGCTTCGGGACAGGGGTCGAGCAGTACTTC. The chain is built from TRBV5-1 and TRBJ2-7; 10 nucleotides line up with TRBD1. Germline CDR1 reads SGHRS; CDR2 reads YFSETQ. This CDR3 is 13 amino acids long. J lost 6 bases, V lost 2 bases, and 2 bases had no gene match. Looking up the rest from reference TRBV5-1 and TRBJ2-7 gives the full variable domain: KAGVTQTPRYLIKTRGQQVTLSCSPISGHRSVSWYQQTPGQGLQFLFEYFSETQRNKGNFPGRFSGRQFSNSRSEMNVSTLELGDSALYLCASSFGTGVEQYFGPGTRLTVT.

The chain couples TRBV5-1 to TRBJ1-4, with D possibly TRBD1 on 5 matching bases. Germline CDR1 reads SGHRS; CDR2 reads YFSETQ. The CDR3 spans 16 residues. With 4 bases removed from V and 8 bases from J, the gap between germline ends came to 21 bases. CDR3 amino acids: CASSQLPGGVGEKLFF. CDR3 sequence (DNA): TGCGCCAGCAGCCAACTCCCGGGGGGGGTGGGCGAAAAACTGTTTTTT.

This clone was observed a handful of times. This chain uses TRBV9 with TRBJ2-2; TRBD1 might be the D (5 bases). The CDR3 runs to 15 residues. Germline V CDR1 and CDR2: SGDLS, YYNGEE. Trimming shortened V by 1 base and J by 3 bases, and 10 bases separated the two germline ends. The CDR3 sequence: CASSVSGHYTGELFF. The CDR3 bases are TGTGCCAGCAGCGTATCCGGACACTACACCGGGGAGCTGTTTTTT.

The chain combines TRBV5-6 with TRBJ1-1; D possibly corresponds to TRBD1 (5 bases). Germline V gene lookup returns CDR1 SGHDT and CDR2 YYEEEE. This CDR3 has 12 residues. The V and J ends lost 4 bases and 6 bases respectively, with 10 bases between them. This CDR3 reads CASSRGGSEAFF. The CDR3 DNA is TGTGCCAGCAGCAGGGGAGGGTCTGAAGCTTTCTTT.

The rearrangement uses TRBV12-3 or TRBV12-4 and TRBJ1-1, with TRBD1 matching over 7 bases. With 6 bases clipped from V and 10 bases from J, the junction kept 11 bases outside the gene matches. This CDR3 is built from 13 residues. This CDR3 reads CASSFSGQAIAFF. CDR3 DNA sequence: TGTGCCAGCAGCTTTTCCGGACAGGCCATAGCTTTCTTT.

The chain uses TRBV2 and TRBJ2-5; TRBD1 agrees at 11 bases. This CDR3 has 15 amino acids. Losses at the gene ends were 5 bases for V and 7 bases for J; bases not matched to a gene: 9. Per the germline V gene, CDR1 is SNHLY and CDR2 is FYNNEI. CDR3: CASSPGTGGRGTQYF. The CDR3 DNA sequence: TGTGCCAGCAGTCCAGGGACAGGGGGTCGGGGGACCCAGTACTTC. The variable domain in full, completed from reference TRBV2 and TRBJ2-5, reads EPEVTQTPSHQVTQMGQEVILRCVPISNHLYFYWYRQILGQKVEFLVSFYNNEISEKSEIFDDQFSVERPDGSNFTLKIRSTKLEDSAMYFCASSPGTGGRGTQYFGPGTRLLVL.

The rearrangement joins TRBV28 to TRBJ2-7, with unresolved D. CDR3 length: 14 residues. Germline V gene sequence: CDR1 MDHEN, CDR2 SYDVKM. Trimming removed 2 bases at V and 0 bases at J, with 8 bases between. This CDR3 is CASSLRVRSYEQYF. CDR3 sequence (DNA): TGTGCCAGCAGTTTACGGGTTCGCTCCTACGAGCAGTACTTC.

V and J are TRBV7-6 and TRBJ1-6, with TRBD1 matching 11 bases. Germline loops: CDR1 SGHVS, CDR2 FNYEAQ. The CDR3 sequence is 16 residues long. Trimming took 5 bases from V and 9 from J; bases not matched to a gene: 9. Here the CDR3 DNA reads TGTGCCAGCAGCCCCGGGACAGGGGGTATGCCTTCACCCCTCCACTTT. Translating gives CASSPGTGGMPSPLHF.

This clone was observed a handful of times. The genes are TRBV12-5 and TRBJ2-5; no clear D. Per the germline V gene, CDR1 is LGHNT and CDR2 is FRNRAP. The length of the CDR3 is 12 residues. V was cut by 6 bases and J by 5 bases, with 10 bases left in between. CDR3 loop: CASGSGVETQYF. In nucleotides, the CDR3 is TGTGCTAGTGGATCAGGTGTGGAGACCCAGTACTTC. Filled out from reference TRBV12-5 and TRBJ2-5, the complete variable domain reads DARVTQTPRHKVTEMGQEVTMRCQPILGHNTVFWYRQTMMQGLELLAYFRNRAPLDDSGMPKDRFSAEMPDATLATLKIQPSEPRDSAVYFCASGSGVETQYFGPGTRLLVL.

V usage is TRBV7-2 and J usage is TRBJ2-5, with 11 nucleotides matching TRBD2. This CDR3 region has 18 residues. Germline trimming cut 5 bases from V and 5 bases from J; bases unmatched to any gene: 16. Germline CDR1 reads SGHTA; CDR2 reads FQGNSA. The CDR3, as DNA: TGTGCCAGCAGCCCTATGTTTAGCGGGGGGGCCGGTCCGGAGACCCAGTACTTC. Protein product: CASSPMFSGGAGPETQYF. Drawing the rest from reference TRBV7-2 and TRBJ2-5, the complete variable domain is GAGVSQSPSNKVTEKGKDVELRCDPISGHTALYWYRQSLGQGLEFLIYFQGNSAPDKSGLPSDRFSAERTGGSVSTLTIQRTQQEDSAVYLCASSPMFSGGAGPETQYFGPGTRLLVL.

The chain carries TRBV27 and TRBJ2-7, with D possibly being TRBD1 (5 bases). Trimming pared 6 bases from V and 0 bases from J, leaving 15 bases between. Germline assignment: CDR1 MNHEY and CDR2 SMNVEV (reference sequence). This CDR3 has 15 amino acids. CDR3 nucleotides: TGTGCCAGCAGCCCGCAGGGCCCTCTCTCCTACGAGCAGTACTTC. Residues: CASSPQGPLSYEQYF.

Only one count was recorded for this clone. V is TRBV11-2 and J is TRBJ1-2; D remains unclear. V shed 0 bases and J shed 4 bases, with 6 bases lying between them. This CDR3 is built from 13 residues. The germline V gene has CDR1 SGHAT and CDR2 FQNNGV. The CDR3 DNA reads as TGTGCCAGCAGCTTAGACGGGGTCTATGGCTACACCTTC. Its translation is CASSLDGVYGYTF.

The genes are TRBV29-1 and TRBJ2-3, with D maybe TRBD1 (6 bases). V shed 3 bases and J shed 2 bases, with 9 bases lying between them. The CDR3 contains 13 residues. Per the germline V gene, CDR1 is SQVTM and CDR2 is ANQGSEA. The CDR3 DNA is TGCAGCGTTGACTCAGGGGTCACAGATACGCAGTATTTT. Residues: CSVDSGVTDTQYF.